Shown below are 7 T cell receptor beta chains from a single sample sequenced in a study of blood T cell repertoires in COVID-19. Some clones are missing from TCRdb's copy, which holds only in-frame ones; the method was immunoSEQ multiplex PCR. Here the sample spans roughly 200,000 clones, around 87% being singletons. The sequencing input was peripheral blood. All receptors come from a man aged 60 to 75 with acute or convalescent COVID-19.

This chain links TRBV3-1 (or the pseudogene TRBV3-2) with TRBJ2-7, with 9 bases that match TRBD1. V lost 4 bases, J lost 4 bases, and 5 bases stayed unmatched. Per germline, CDR1 LGHDT and CDR2 YNNKEL (reference sequence). CDR3 length: 14 amino acids. This CDR3 is CASSPRDREYEQYF. The CDR3 bases are TGTGCCAGCAGCCCCCGGGACAGGGAATACGAGCAGTACTTC.

The genes are TRBV7-3 and TRBJ2-3; 7 bases fit TRBD1. Looked up from germline, CDR1 is SGHTA and CDR2 is FQGTGA. The CDR3 contains 14 residues. The junction had 8 bases not matched to a gene; V was cut back by 5 bases and J by 6 bases. CDR3 loop: CASSATTGPDTQYF. CDR3 in DNA: TGTGCCAGCAGCGCCACGACAGGGCCCGATACGCAGTATTTT.

J is TRBJ1-5 and V is TRBV15; possibly TRBD1 for D (6 bases). The CDR3 sequence is 17 residues long. Germline V gene sequence: CDR1 LNHNV, CDR2 YYDKDF (reference sequence). The V and J ends lost 4 bases and 2 bases respectively, with 18 bases between them. In nucleotides, the CDR3 is TGTGCCACCAGCACAGACGGGGGGCTGGGTGGCAATCAGCCCCAGCATTTT. It specifies CATSTDGGLGGNQPQHF.

The CDR3, as DNA: TGTGCCAGCAGCATGGCCACCTACGAGCAGTACTTC. Its protein is CASSMATYEQYF. The genes are TRBV7-8 and TRBJ2-7; D gene uncertain. Germline CDR1 SGHVS, CDR2 FQNEAQ. The CDR3 has 12 amino acids. V lost 5 bases to trimming and J lost 2 bases, with 7 bases between them.

The rearrangement links TRBV6-5 to TRBJ1-1, with D uncertain. Trimming stripped 7 bases from V and 7 bases from J, with 19 bases between. CDR3 length equals 14 residues. CDR1 and CDR2 from the germline V gene are MNHEY and SVGAGI. CDR3: CASTPAPINFEAFF. CDR3 nucleotides: TGTGCCAGCACCCCCGCCCCTATTAATTTTGAAGCTTTCTTT.

The chain carries TRBV3-1 (or the pseudogene TRBV3-2) and TRBJ1-2; 8 bases match TRBD1. V trimming: 4 bases; J trimming: 7 bases; junction bases outside the gene matches: 8. This CDR3 contains 14 residues. Germline-derived CDR1 and CDR2 are LGHDT and YNNKEL (reference sequence). In nucleotides, the CDR3 is TGTGCCAGCAGCCGGACAGGGCCGATGGGTGGCTACACCTTC. Translating it yields CASSRTGPMGGYTF.

This chain connects TRBV5-1 to TRBJ2-5; the match to TRBD2 covers 9 bases. Per the germline V gene, CDR1 is SGHRS and CDR2 is YFSETQ. The trim removed 1 base at V and 1 base at J, leaving 8 bases unmatched. The CDR3 is 17 residues long. The CDR3 DNA reads as TGCGCCAGCAGCTTGCCAGGGCTAGCGGGGTTCCAAGAGACCCAGTACTTC. It encodes CASSLPGLAGFQETQYF.